The sequence of this TCR beta chain was determined in a study of molecular identifiers for immune sequencing clone quantification (dated by TCRdb to 2016 to 2019). About the full investigation: In a replicate experiment, RNA from about 21,000 or 97,000 naive CD8 T cells was split into five aliquots, four of which were sequenced. The study was a methods study using CD8 T cells to benchmark molecular-identifier clustering-based TCR repertoire sequencing (MIDCIRS) and TCR RNA copy counting. Paper-wide results and their limitations: Naive libraries contained spiked-in Jurkat TCR RNA (approximately ten copies' worth), which is not part of the donor repertoire. Modeling gave roughly 3 recovered TCR RNA copies per cell versus around 9.9 by digital PCR, implying 25% to 30% capture efficiency. Clones above 20 RNA copies held over 98% of molecules in CMV-specific effector cells but under 1% in naive cells. When barcode sub-clustering was omitted, TCR diversity was inflated by chimeric consensus sequences, with chimeras reaching as high as 47%. Even against a background of around 950,000 naive CD8 T cells, spiked-in Jurkat TCR RNA amounting to a single cell's worth was reported to be detectable. Highly expanded clone sizes could be underestimated because identical TCR molecules may share a barcode.

As to this clonotype: It lacks a known antigen. Base qualities are missing; no much larger clone stands one base away.

The method behind the library was PCR. These reads were obtained on a NextSeq 500. Preparation of bulk TCR libraries followed a previously described approach, with the TCR primers listed in Table S5. The Qiagen AllPrep DNA/RNA kit was used to purify total RNA. Before analysis, reads from multiple sequencing runs of the same library were pooled. The paper's processing steps were these. Reads were retained only if the reads had an exact TCR constant sequence, and the retained reads were trimmed to 150 nt and grouped according to their 12-nt molecular barcodes. Within each barcode group, reads were sub-clustered at a 15% Levenshtein threshold, and quality-weighted consensus sequences were built per RNA molecule. Non-functional sequences were discarded, and so were lower-count sequences lying one edit away from another sequence. Barcode sub-clusters with fewer than 20% of the maximum read count were removed, based on fitting two negative binomial distributions. The public reads were reanalyzed by TCRdb: fastp trimming at Q25, MiXCR alignment, in-frame beta chains only. Rows with a matching CDR3 protein are joined into one entry that keeps the most common DNA and genes. The V and J calls, along with clone size, are taken from TCRdb and not from the paper's own processing. The sample records hundreds of thousands of distinct CDR3 sequences, about 25% of which are singletons. The ten largest clones represent 0.78% of the sample.

Libraries of naive CD8 T cells were generated from about 21,000 to 970,000 sorted cells, with 10%, 30% or 50% of the purified RNA used. Naive CD8 T cells, defined as CD8+CD4-CCR7+CD45RA+, were FACS-sorted into RLT Plus buffer on a BD FACSAria II. Approximately eleven TCR copies' worth of Jurkat RNA were spiked into about 20,000-1,000,000 naive CD8 T cell samples to test detection sensitivity. CD8 T cells were enriched with RosetteSep CD8+ T Cell Enrichment Cocktail and Ficoll-Paque, followed by ACK red cell lysis. Reading the germline V gene (reference sequence) gives CDR1 SEHNR and CDR2 FQNEAQ. Including cysteine and phenylalanine, the CDR3 has 19 amino acids. The sequence is cut down to CDR3 DNA, 57 bases in frame from base 1. Clipping removes 1 base from V and 1 base from J, with 9 as the unmatched junction base count.

Sequences were obtained from naive CD8+ T cells from blood, with Jurkat cell RNA spiked in. The sample's cell subset or site label, decoded: FACS-sorted CD8+CD4-CCR7+CD45RA+ naive T cells. Recombination linked TRBV7-9 to TRBJ2-7, with 14 junctional bases fitting TRBD2. The sequence was collected from a human donor in good health. Some libraries in this study had Jurkat cell RNA spiked in. The sequenced DNA: TGTGCCAGCAGCTTAGTCGGCGGGACTAGCGGGAGAAGATCCTACGAGCAGTACTTC. It codes for CASSLVGGTSGRRSYEQYF.